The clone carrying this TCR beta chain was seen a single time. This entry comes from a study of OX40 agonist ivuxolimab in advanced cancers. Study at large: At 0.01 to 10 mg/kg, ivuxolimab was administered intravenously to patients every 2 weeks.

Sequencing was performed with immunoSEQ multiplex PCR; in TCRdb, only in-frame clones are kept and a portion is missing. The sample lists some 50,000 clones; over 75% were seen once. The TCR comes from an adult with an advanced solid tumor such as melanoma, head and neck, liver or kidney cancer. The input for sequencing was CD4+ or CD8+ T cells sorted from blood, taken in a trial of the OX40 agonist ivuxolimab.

The DNA of the CDR3 is TGTGCCAGCAGCTTAGGCGGGAGTGGGTACGAGCAGTACTTC. This sequence encodes CASSLGGSGYEQYF. V is TRBV7-8 and J is TRBJ2-7; TRBD2 matches at 7 bases. The CDR3 has 14 amino acids. Germline lookup yields CDR1 SGHVS and CDR2 FQNEAQ. V was pared by 1 base and J by 4 bases, with 4 bases of the junction left unmatched.